Detailed here is one T cell receptor (beta chain). The antigen remains unidentified. This specimen comes from a study of CXCR3-negative and CXCR3-positive naive CD8 T cells. Study results and limitations: Partial loss of CXCR3 expression followed cryopreservation; most assays used fresh PBMCs. Relative to CXCR3-negative naive cells, CXCR3-positive naive cells had more hydrophobic TRB CDR3s.

UMI-labeled 5' RACE TRB cDNA libraries were prepared from the cells. One entry per CDR3 protein, without DNA, is what TCRdb gives after re-calling the 5' RACE reads. The sample table includes roughly 140,000 distinct CDR3 sequences. Germline CDR1 is SQVTM and CDR2 is ANQGSEA. This CDR3 comprises 12 residues. Within the CD8+ T cell compartment, naive cells were CD45RO-CCR7+CD27+CD95-. The TCR was taken from a human donor in good health. Some clones in this sample may be carry-over from other donors' samples. V is TRBV29-1 and J is TRBJ2-7. Sequenced input: naive CXCR3+ CD8+ T cells from blood. Subset reported: CD45RO-CCR7+CD27+CD95- naive CD8+ T cells expressing CXCR3 (TNR3+). The CDR3 sequence is CSAQGSLYEQYF.